These 24 T cell receptor beta chains share one sample of origin, sequenced in a study of blood T cell repertoires in COVID-19. This table comes from immunoSEQ multiplex PCR, and its TCRdb copy is limited to in-frame clones, with some not included. The sample shows more than 200,000 clones, roughly 80% of them seen only once. The sample consisted of peripheral blood. The source of these receptors is an elderly man with acute or convalescent COVID-19.

The gene calls are TRBV5-1 and TRBJ2-3; D unclear. This CDR3 contains 15 residues. Germline V lookup: CDR1 SGHRS, CDR2 YFSETQ. The V end was cut by 0 bases, the J end by 6 bases, with 14 bases between. CDR3 sequence (DNA): TGCGCCAGCAGCTTGGCCCGCGCAGGCCGGGATACGCAGTATTTT. This encodes CASSLARAGRDTQYF.

The chain couples TRBV5-1 to TRBJ2-1; D may be TRBD2 (5 bases). The CDR3 extends over 15 amino acids. Germline CDR1 is SGHRS and CDR2 is YFSETQ. Trimming stripped 4 bases from V and 8 bases from J, with 19 bases between. The CDR3 nucleotides are TGCGCCAGCAGCGCCCTACTGGGGATGGGAGATGAGCAGTTCTTC. Protein product: CASSALLGMGDEQFF.

V usage is TRBV5-4 and J usage is TRBJ1-2; 12 bases line up with TRBD1. With 4 bases clipped from V and 4 bases from J, the junction kept 14 bases outside the gene matches. This CDR3 is built from 18 residues. Looked up from germline, CDR1 is SGHNT and CDR2 is YYREEE (reference sequence). Written as DNA, the CDR3 is TGTGCCAGCAGCGAGGGTCGGGACAGGGGGCGCCGTGTCTATGGCTACACCTTC. This translates into CASSEGRDRGRRVYGYTF.

This sequence joins TRBV27 and TRBJ2-7, with D tentatively TRBD1 (5 bases). The CDR3 loop spans 13 amino acids. V lost 5 bases and J 5 bases, leaving 13 bases between the germline ends. The germline CDR1 and CDR2 sequences are MNHEY and SMNVEV (reference sequence). CDR3 amino acids: CASSLTRVDEQYF. The DNA for the CDR3 is TGTGCCAGCAGTCTAACCAGGGTGGACGAGCAGTACTTC.

The chain couples TRBV4-1 to TRBJ2-1, with 9 bases aligning to TRBD2. V dropped 3 bases and J dropped 4; count of bases not matched to a gene: 7. The CDR3 loop spans 16 amino acids. Germline assignment: CDR1 MGHRA and CDR2 YSYEKL. The CDR3 protein is CASSHNLAGSYNEQFF. CDR3 bases: TGCGCCAGCAGCCACAACCTAGCGGGATCGTACAATGAGCAGTTCTTC.

This clone has just a few counts. The chain has TRBV28 and TRBJ1-5; D is possibly TRBD1 (5 bases). Germline CDR1 and CDR2: MDHEN and SYDVKM. This CDR3 contains 15 residues. The V gene lost 8 bases and the J gene lost 4 bases, with 18 bases spanning the gap. Here the CDR3 reads CASYRGGSSNQPQHF. The DNA for the CDR3 is TGTGCCAGCTACCGGGGGGGGAGTTCGAATCAGCCCCAGCATTTT.

CDR3 coding DNA: TGCGCCAGCAGCCAAGATCCCCCACAGGGGAATGAAAAACTGTTTTTT. It translates to CASSQDPPQGNEKLFF. The V call is TRBV4-1, the J call TRBJ1-4; 7 nucleotides match TRBD1. From germline, CDR1 is MGHRA and CDR2 YSYEKL. V was pared by 0 bases and J by 5 bases, with 6 bases of the junction left unmatched. CDR3 length: 16 amino acids.

V is TRBV28 and J is TRBJ1-1, with D possibly being TRBD1 (5 bases). This CDR3 is 15 amino acids long. Germline values: CDR1 MDHEN, CDR2 SYDVKM. The V and J ends lost 0 bases and 1 base respectively, with 9 bases between them. The CDR3 sequence: CASSLWAGGNTEAFF. Written as DNA, the CDR3 is TGTGCCAGCAGTTTATGGGCGGGGGGGAACACTGAAGCTTTCTTT.

This chain joins TRBV7-2 and TRBJ2-3; D perhaps matches TRBD2 (5 bases). CDR1 is SGHTA and CDR2 is FQGNSA in the germline V gene. Trimming took off 5 bases at V and 0 bases at J, with 12 bases between the two ends. This CDR3 has 15 residues. CDR3 sequence reads: CASSPGWASTDTQYF. The CDR3, as DNA: TGTGCCAGCAGCCCGGGATGGGCTAGCACAGATACGCAGTATTTT.

The V gene is TRBV6-1, the J gene TRBJ1-3; possible D gene TRBD1, 6 bases. CDR1 MNHNS and CDR2 SASEGT come from the germline V gene. Trimming left V 2 bases short and J 2 bases short, with 13 bases between. The CDR3 runs to 16 residues. The CDR3 here is CASSEHQGIAGNTIYF. The CDR3, as DNA: TGTGCCAGCAGTGAACATCAGGGGATAGCTGGAAACACCATATATTTT.

J is TRBJ2-3 and V is TRBV28, with 8 nucleotides matching TRBD1. Trimming at V came to 2 bases and at J to 4 bases, leaving 8 bases not matched to a gene. In germline, CDR1 is MDHEN, CDR2 SYDVKM. CDR3 length equals 16 residues. The CDR3 nucleotides read TGTGCCAGCAGTTTAATGGGCAGGGGGCCGGCAGATACGCAGTATTTT. Protein sequence: CASSLMGRGPADTQYF.

A single count supports this clone. This rearrangement joins TRBV5-5 to TRBJ2-1, with 8 bases fitting TRBD2. V trimming: 3 bases; J trimming: 9 bases; junction bases outside the gene matches: 11. This CDR3 region has 15 residues. Germline assignment: CDR1 SGHKS and CDR2 YYEKEE (reference sequence). CDR3 coding DNA: TGTGCCAGCAGCTACAGAGCGGGGGTTGACGGTGAGCAGTTCTTC. Its protein product is CASSYRAGVDGEQFF. The full variable domain, its missing parts supplied by reference TRBV5-5 and TRBJ2-1, is DAGVTQSPTHLIKTRGQQVTLRCSPISGHKSVSWYQQVLGQGPQFIFQYYEKEERGRGNFPDRFSARQFPNYSSELNVNALLLGDSALYLCASSYRAGVDGEQFFGPGTRLTVL.

The V and J genes are TRBV5-1 and TRBJ1-4; TRBD1 aligns across 8 bases. The CDR3 has 15 amino acids. J was trimmed by 8 bases and V by 4 bases; bases with no gene match: 10. The V gene's germline CDR1 is SGHRS and CDR2 YFSETQ. CDR3 region: CASSRNTGGGEKLFF. DNA for the CDR3: TGCGCCAGCAGCCGAAACACAGGGGGAGGCGAAAAACTGTTTTTT.

This clone was recorded a few times. This chain connects TRBV11-2 to TRBJ2-3; 8 nucleotides match TRBD2. The ends lost 5 bases at V and 6 bases at J; junction bases unmatched: 7. The CDR3 sequence is 14 residues long. CDR1 is SGHAT and CDR2 is FQNNGV in the germline V gene. CDR3 in amino acids: CASSPLAGRDTQYF. CDR3 bases: TGTGCCAGCAGCCCATTAGCGGGGCGGGATACGCAGTATTTT.

The V gene is TRBV6-5, the J gene TRBJ2-6; D possibly corresponds to TRBD2 (5 bases). The germline V gene encodes CDR1 MNHEY and CDR2 SVGAGI. The V end lost 0 bases, the J end lost 12 bases, and 9 bases lay between the germline ends. The CDR3 is 13 amino acids. The CDR3 loop is CASSYSGSGVLTF. The CDR3 DNA reads as TGTGCCAGCAGTTACTCGGGGAGCGGCGTCCTGACTTTC.

The chain combines TRBV12-3 or TRBV12-4 with TRBJ1-2; 9 positions agree with TRBD1. Unmatched junction bases numbered 6, after V lost 6 bases and J lost 7 bases. The CDR3 has 13 amino acids. The DNA for the CDR3 is TGTGCCAGCAGAAGGACAGGGGCTGGTGGCTACACCTTC. Its protein is CASRRTGAGGYTF.

The gene calls are TRBV28 and TRBJ1-5; TRBD1 aligns across 9 bases. V dropped 9 bases and J dropped 5; count of bases not matched to a gene: 11. The CDR3 covers 15 residues. Germline V lookup: CDR1 MDHEN, CDR2 SYDVKM. Here the CDR3 DNA reads TGTGCCAGTATTACAGGGGGCGCAGAGCATCAGCCCCAGCATTTT. This gives the protein CASITGGAEHQPQHF. Based on the CDR3 plus reference TRBV28 and TRBJ1-5, the full variable domain is DVKVTQSSRYLVKRTGEKVFLECVQDMDHENMFWYRQDPGLGLRLIYFSYDVKMKEKGDIPEGYSVSREKKERFSLILESASTNQTSMYLCASITGGAEHQPQHFGDGTRLSIL.

The V and J genes are TRBV6-5 and TRBJ1-6; TRBD1 agrees at 10 bases. The germline V gene has CDR1 MNHEY and CDR2 SVGAGI. V shed 7 bases and J 9 bases; nucleotides not matched to a gene: 9. The CDR3 has 15 amino acids. The CDR3 sequence is CASTQDRGGSSPLHF. CDR3 sequence (DNA): TGTGCCAGCACCCAGGACAGGGGGGGAAGTTCACCCCTCCACTTT.

This clone was counted many times. The chain uses TRBV23-1 and TRBJ2-6; a weak D match, TRBD2 (5 bases). TRBV23-1 is recorded as an ORF, its role being uncertain. With 4 bases removed from V and 0 bases from J, the gap between germline ends came to 16 bases. The CDR3 is 18 residues long. The CDR3 nucleotides are TGCGCCAGCAGTCGTCCCAAGGGAGCAAGCTCTGGGGCCAACGTCCTGACTTTC. Protein sequence: CASSRPKGASSGANVLTF.

This chain connects TRBV5-6 to TRBJ1-2; the match to TRBD1 covers 8 bases. The CDR3 is 15 amino acids. CDR1 and CDR2 from the germline V gene are SGHDT and YYEEEE. The junction had 10 bases not matched to a gene; V was cut back by 5 bases and J by 4 bases. The CDR3 coding sequence is TGTGCCAGCAGTTTTTGGGACAGGCCTACCTATGGCTACACCTTC. It encodes CASSFWDRPTYGYTF.

V usage is TRBV29-1 and J usage is TRBJ2-7, with TRBD2 matching 14 bases. The CDR3 is made up of 15 amino acids. Germline CDR1 reads SQVTM; CDR2 reads ANQGSEA. With V trimmed by 5 bases and J by 2 bases, 5 bases remained unmatched. The CDR3 nucleotides are TGCAGCGTTCTACCGGGACTAGCGGGGGCCTACGAGCAGTACTTC. Amino acids: CSVLPGLAGAYEQYF.

This clone was observed a handful of times. The chain couples TRBV11-2 to TRBJ1-6, with D perhaps matching TRBD1 (5 bases). Germline CDR1 reads SGHAT; CDR2 reads FQNNGV. The germline V and J ends were trimmed by 5 bases and 0 bases, with 11 bases remaining between them. This CDR3 region has 16 residues. The CDR3 is CASSPDRSSYNSPLHF. The CDR3, as DNA: TGTGCCAGCAGCCCTGACAGAAGCTCCTATAATTCACCCCTCCACTTT.

V usage is TRBV6-5 and J usage is TRBJ2-3; D unclear. This CDR3 is built from 16 residues. V lost 0 bases to trimming and J lost 2 bases, with 12 bases between them. Per the germline V gene, CDR1 is MNHEY and CDR2 is SVGAGI. CDR3 residues: CASSYSWARSTDTQYF. The CDR3 DNA is TGTGCCAGCAGTTACTCATGGGCCCGATCCACAGATACGCAGTATTTT.

The rearrangement joins TRBV6-1 to TRBJ1-1; a possible D gene is TRBD1 (5 bases). V lost 4 bases and J 0 bases, leaving 15 bases between the germline ends. Germline V gives CDR1 MNHNS, CDR2 SASEGT. This CDR3 region has 16 residues. DNA for the CDR3: TGTGCCAGCAGTGTCCCCACAGGAGCTTTGAACACTGAAGCTTTCTTT. It is translated as CASSVPTGALNTEAFF.